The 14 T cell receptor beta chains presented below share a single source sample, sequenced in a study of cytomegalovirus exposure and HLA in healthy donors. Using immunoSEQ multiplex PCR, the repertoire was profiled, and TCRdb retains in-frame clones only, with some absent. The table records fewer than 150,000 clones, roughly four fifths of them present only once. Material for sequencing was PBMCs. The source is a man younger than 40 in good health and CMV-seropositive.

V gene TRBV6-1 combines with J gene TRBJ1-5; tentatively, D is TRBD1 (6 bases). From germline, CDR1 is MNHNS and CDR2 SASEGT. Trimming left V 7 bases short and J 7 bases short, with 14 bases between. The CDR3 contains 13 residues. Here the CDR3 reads CASMGDIWQPQHF. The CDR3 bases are TGTGCCAGCATGGGGGACATTTGGCAGCCCCAGCATTTT.

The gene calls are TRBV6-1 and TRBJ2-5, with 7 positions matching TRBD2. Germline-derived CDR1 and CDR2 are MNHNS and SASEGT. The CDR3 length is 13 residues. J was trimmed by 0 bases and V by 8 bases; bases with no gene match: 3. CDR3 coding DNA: TGTGCCAGCCCCGGGGGGTACCAAGAGACCCAGTACTTC. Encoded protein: CASPGGYQETQYF.

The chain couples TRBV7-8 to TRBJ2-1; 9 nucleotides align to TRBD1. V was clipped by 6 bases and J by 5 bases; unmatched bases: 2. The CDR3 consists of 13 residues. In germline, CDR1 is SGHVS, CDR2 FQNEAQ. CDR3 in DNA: TGTGCCAGCAGGCGGGACAGGGACAATGAGCAGTTCTTC. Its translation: CASRRDRDNEQFF.

This chain's CDR3 is CASSLSSRGSYEQYF. The CDR3 coding sequence is TGTGCCAGCAGCTTAAGTTCGCGGGGGAGTTACGAGCAGTACTTC. The chain joins TRBV7-2 to TRBJ2-7; TRBD2 aligns across 7 bases. V was clipped by 2 bases and J by 4 bases; unmatched bases: 8. This CDR3 spans 15 amino acids. Germline-derived CDR1 and CDR2 are SGHTA and FQGNSA.

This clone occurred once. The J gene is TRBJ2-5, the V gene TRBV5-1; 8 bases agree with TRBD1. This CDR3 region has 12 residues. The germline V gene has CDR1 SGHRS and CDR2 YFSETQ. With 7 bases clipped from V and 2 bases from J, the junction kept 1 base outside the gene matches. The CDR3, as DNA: TGCGCCAGCGGACAGGGTCAAGAGACCCAGTACTTC. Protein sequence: CASGQGQETQYF.

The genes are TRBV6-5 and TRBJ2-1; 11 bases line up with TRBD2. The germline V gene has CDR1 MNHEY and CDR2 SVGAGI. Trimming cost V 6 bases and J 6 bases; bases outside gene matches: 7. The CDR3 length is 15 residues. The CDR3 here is CASRTRLAGINEQFF. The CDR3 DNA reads TGTGCCAGCAGAACTCGACTAGCGGGAATCAATGAGCAGTTCTTC.

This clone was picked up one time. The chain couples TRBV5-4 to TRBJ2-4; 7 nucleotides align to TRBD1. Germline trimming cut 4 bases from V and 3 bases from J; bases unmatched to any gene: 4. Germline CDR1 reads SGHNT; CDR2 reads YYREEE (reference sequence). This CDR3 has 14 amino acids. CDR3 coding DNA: TGTGCCAGCAGCGGGGACAGATACAAAAACATTCAGTACTTC. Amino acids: CASSGDRYKNIQYF.

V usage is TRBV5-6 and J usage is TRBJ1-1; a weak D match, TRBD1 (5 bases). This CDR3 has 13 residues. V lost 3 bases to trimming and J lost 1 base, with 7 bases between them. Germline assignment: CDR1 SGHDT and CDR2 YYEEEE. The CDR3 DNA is TGTGCCAGCAGCTCGGACAAGAACACTGAAGCTTTCTTT. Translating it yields CASSSDKNTEAFF.

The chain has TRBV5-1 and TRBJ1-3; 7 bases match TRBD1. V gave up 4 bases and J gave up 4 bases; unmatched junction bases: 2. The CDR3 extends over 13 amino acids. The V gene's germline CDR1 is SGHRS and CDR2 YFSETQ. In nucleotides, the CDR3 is TGCGCCAGCAGCCCGACAGGGGGAAACACCATATATTTT. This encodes CASSPTGGNTIYF.

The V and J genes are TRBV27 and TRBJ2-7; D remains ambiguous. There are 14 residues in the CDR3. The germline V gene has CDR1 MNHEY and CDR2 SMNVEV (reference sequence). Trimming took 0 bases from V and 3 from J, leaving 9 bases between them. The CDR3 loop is CASSLSPGFYEQYF. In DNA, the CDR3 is TGTGCCAGCAGTTTATCACCAGGTTTCTACGAGCAGTACTTC.

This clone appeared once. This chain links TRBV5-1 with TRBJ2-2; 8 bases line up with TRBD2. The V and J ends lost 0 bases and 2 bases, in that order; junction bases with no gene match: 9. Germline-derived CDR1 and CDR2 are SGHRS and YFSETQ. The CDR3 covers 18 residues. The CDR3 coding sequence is TGCGCCAGCAGCTTGGGTCTGCGGGGGGTATTTAACACCGGGGAGCTGTTTTTT. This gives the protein CASSLGLRGVFNTGELFF.

The CDR3 loop reads CASSSQPGTEAFF. Written as DNA, the CDR3 is TGTGCCAGCAGCTCCCAGCCCGGGACTGAAGCTTTCTTT. The chain has TRBV7-3 and TRBJ1-1; D is unclear. Germline loops: CDR1 SGHTA, CDR2 FQGTGA. This CDR3 contains 13 residues. With 4 bases removed from V and 5 bases from J, the gap between germline ends came to 11 bases.

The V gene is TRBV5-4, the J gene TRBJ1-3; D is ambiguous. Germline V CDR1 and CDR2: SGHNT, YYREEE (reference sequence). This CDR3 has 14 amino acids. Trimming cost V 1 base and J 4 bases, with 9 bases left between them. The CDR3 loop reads CASSLRGLGNTIYF. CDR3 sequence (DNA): TGTGCCAGCAGCTTGCGCGGGTTAGGAAACACCATATATTTT.

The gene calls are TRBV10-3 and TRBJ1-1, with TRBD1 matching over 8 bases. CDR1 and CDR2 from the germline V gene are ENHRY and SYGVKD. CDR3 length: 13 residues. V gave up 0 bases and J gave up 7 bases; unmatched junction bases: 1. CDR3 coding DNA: TGTGCCATCAGTGAGTCCGGACAGGGTGAAGCTTTCTTT. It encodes CAISESGQGEAFF.